The rows below give T cell receptor beta chains drawn from one sample of a study of blood T cell repertoires in COVID-19. Only in-frame clones appear in the TCRdb table, and some are missing; sequencing was by immunoSEQ multiplex PCR. The sample shows roughly 200,000 clones, approximately 85% of them seen only once. The sample taken for sequencing was peripheral blood. The receptors were gathered from a human donor with active or convalescent COVID-19. The donor label of this sample is uncertain. Both conserved end residues are part of each CDR3. Each record gives: clone size, V gene, D gene, J gene, CDR3 protein, CDR3 DNA. A D gene is named only where the DNA matches it firmly. Not every row has a clone size; where given, it reads once, few, many or a size class.

NA	TRBV6-2/TRBV6-3	NA	TRBJ1-5	CASSYRRGRSNQPQHF	TGTGCCAGCAGTTATAGGAGGGGTAGGAGCAATCAGCCCCAGCATTTT
NA	TRBV28	TRBD1	TRBJ1-2	CASSFQGQGRAGYTF	TGTGCCAGCAGTTTCCAGGGACAGGGTCGCGCTGGCTACACCTTC
NA	TRBV7-9	TRBD2	TRBJ2-5	CASSSRLADQETQYF	TGTGCCAGCAGCTCTAGACTAGCGGACCAAGAGACCCAGTACTTC
NA	TRBV13	TRBD2	TRBJ2-1	CASSSRLAGPYNEQFF	TGTGCCAGCAGCTCCCGACTAGCGGGACCCTACAATGAGCAGTTCTTC
NA	TRBV6-5	TRBD1	TRBJ2-7	CASSSRTGDNEQYF	TGTGCCAGCAGTTCCCGGACAGGGGACAACGAGCAGTACTTC
NA	TRBV5-1	NA	TRBJ2-7	CASSSGDLGSYEQYF	TGCGCCAGCAGCTCGGGGGACTTGGGATCCTACGAGCAGTACTTC
NA	TRBV12-3/TRBV12-4	NA	TRBJ1-2	CASRDSGAGYTF	TGTGCCAGCAGGGACAGTGGGGCTGGCTACACCTTC
NA	TRBV7-6	NA	TRBJ1-5	CASSLRGNQPQHF	TGTGCCAGCAGTCTCAGGGGCAATCAGCCCCAGCATTTT
NA	TRBV6-2/TRBV6-3	TRBD1	TRBJ2-1	CASSNHRGDEQFF	TGTGCCAGCAGTAACCACAGGGGCGATGAGCAGTTCTTC
NA	TRBV4-3	TRBD2	TRBJ2-5	CASSQGAGGSEETQYF	TGCGCCAGCAGCCAAGGAGCGGGGGGCTCCGAGGAGACCCAGTACTTC
NA	TRBV4-2	TRBD1	TRBJ2-3	CASSLGQGTTDTQYF	TGTGCCAGCAGCCTCGGACAGGGGACCACAGATACGCAGTATTTT
NA	TRBV19	NA	TRBJ1-6	CASSIAHSPLHF	TGTGCCAGTAGTATAGCTCATTCACCCCTCCACTTT
once	TRBV12-5	NA	TRBJ1-5	CASGFSTLGNQPQHF	TGTGCTAGTGGTTTCAGCACCCTAGGTAATCAGCCCCAGCATTTT
NA	TRBV11-3	TRBD2	TRBJ2-4	CASSSRTSVDIQYF	TGTGCCAGCAGCTCAAGGACTAGTGTTGACATTCAGTACTTC
NA	TRBV6-5	TRBD1	TRBJ1-3	CASRRDRDGGNTIYF	TGTGCCAGCAGAAGAGACAGGGATGGTGGAAACACCATATATTTT
NA	TRBV4-1	TRBD2	TRBJ2-1	CASSQVISGITWFF	TGCGCCAGCAGCCAAGTGATAAGCGGGATAACGTGGTTCTTC
NA	TRBV30	NA	TRBJ1-2	CAWTLRGALNYGYTF	TGTGCCTGGACCCTGCGGGGGGCGCTAAACTATGGCTACACCTTC
NA	TRBV25-1	NA	TRBJ2-5	CASRFRETQYF	TGTGCCAGCAGATTTCGAGAAACCCAGTACTTC
NA	TRBV30	TRBD1	TRBJ1-6	CAWSWNRGDGSPLHF	TGTGCCTGGAGTTGGAACAGGGGGGATGGTTCACCCCTCCACTTT
NA	TRBV12-3/TRBV12-4	TRBD1	TRBJ2-7	CATSTGASYEQYF	TGTGCCACCTCGACAGGGGCGAGCTACGAGCAGTACTTC
NA	TRBV29-1	TRBD1	TRBJ2-7	CSVEVGTGAISEQYF	TGCAGCGTTGAAGTCGGGACAGGGGCTATCAGCGAGCAGTACTTC
NA	TRBV7-6	NA	TRBJ2-7	CASGGPRSTGYYEQYF	TGTGCCAGCGGGGGCCCCCGGTCGACAGGCTACTATGAGCAGTACTTC
NA	TRBV28	NA	TRBJ2-7	CASSPPVSRYEQYF	TGTGCCAGCAGCCCCCCCGTGAGCCGATACGAGCAGTACTTC
NA	TRBV6-5	NA	TRBJ1-3	CASMRITTSGNTIYF	TGTGCCAGCATGAGAATTACTACCTCTGGAAACACCATATATTTT
NA	TRBV7-6	NA	TRBJ1-6	CASSLPYSPLHF	TGTGCCAGCAGCTTACCTTATTCACCCCTCCACTTT
NA	TRBV7-9	TRBD1	TRBJ2-7	CASSIGTGRSYEQYF	TGTGCCAGCAGCATCGGGACAGGGCGCTCCTACGAGCAGTACTTC
NA	TRBV5-1	NA	TRBJ2-3	CASSSTTMGGARADTQYF	TGCGCCAGCAGCTCAACCACTATGGGGGGGGCGCGGGCAGATACGCAGTATTTT
once	TRBV6-5	NA	TRBJ1-4	CASSYTPRADEKLFF	TGTGCCAGCAGTTACACTCCCAGGGCGGACGAAAAACTGTTTTTT
few	TRBV28	NA	TRBJ1-3	CATTPGLRNTIYF	TGTGCCACCACACCAGGTCTCAGAAACACCATATATTTT
NA	TRBV9	TRBD2	TRBJ2-3	CASSRGPGTSGSTDTQYF	TGTGCCAGCAGCAGAGGCCCCGGGACTAGCGGCTCCACGGATACGCAGTATTTT
few	TRBV5-1	TRBD1	TRBJ2-7	CASSPRGGSPRDQYF	TGCGCCAGCAGCCCCCGAGGGGGCTCCCCGAGGGATCAGTACTTC
NA	TRBV27	TRBD1	TRBJ1-2	CASSLFGTGGNYGYTF	TGTGCCAGCAGTTTATTCGGGACAGGGGGCAACTATGGCTACACCTTC
NA	TRBV18	TRBD1	TRBJ1-4	CASSRPQFRPGQGREKLFF	TGTGCCAGCTCACGACCACAATTCCGGCCGGGACAGGGTAGGGAAAAACTGTTTTTT
NA	TRBV25-1	NA	TRBJ2-3	CASSDLEVADTQYF	TGTGCCAGCAGTGATTTGGAGGTGGCAGATACGCAGTATTTT
NA	TRBV27	NA	TRBJ2-1	CASSLSEVDSLSSYNEQFF	TGTGCCAGCAGTTTATCGGAGGTGGACAGTCTGAGCTCCTACAATGAGCAGTTCTTC
NA	TRBV4-2	NA	TRBJ2-5	CASSQDPRAETQYF	TGTGCCAGCAGCCAAGATCCCAGGGCAGAGACCCAGTACTTC
NA	TRBV18	TRBD1	TRBJ1-1	CASSPGQGAGNTEAFF	TGTGCCAGCTCACCAGGACAGGGGGCTGGGAACACTGAAGCTTTCTTT
NA	TRBV12-5	TRBD1	TRBJ2-2	CASGIIQGQATGELFF	TGTGCTAGTGGTATCATCCAGGGACAGGCCACCGGGGAGCTGTTTTTT
NA	TRBV6-4	TRBD1	TRBJ2-1	CASSLGQGYNEQFF	TGTGCCAGCAGTTTGGGACAGGGTTACAATGAGCAGTTCTTC
NA	TRBV19	TRBD2	TRBJ2-4	CASSTPQGTSGLTKNIQYF	TGTGCCAGTAGTACTCCTCAGGGGACTAGCGGGCTTACCAAAAACATTCAGTACTTC
NA	TRBV6-5	TRBD1	TRBJ2-7	CASRRTGEVPYF	TGTGCCAGCAGACGGACAGGGGAAGTTCCCTACTTC
NA	TRBV11-3	NA	TRBJ2-5	CASSLGRAGARETQYF	TGTGCCAGCAGCTTAGGCAGAGCGGGTGCGCGGGAGACCCAGTACTTC
NA	TRBV18	TRBD1	TRBJ1-1	CASSPQNRGASTEAFF	TGTGCCAGCTCACCCCAAAACAGGGGAGCGAGCACTGAAGCTTTCTTT
once	TRBV7-6	NA	TRBJ2-3	CASSLSAGADTQYF	TGTGCCAGCAGCTTGTCAGCAGGGGCAGATACGCAGTATTTT
NA	TRBV19	TRBD2	TRBJ2-2	CASSGTRFTGELFF	TGTGCCAGTAGTGGGACTAGGTTCACCGGGGAGCTGTTTTTT
NA	TRBV7-6	NA	TRBJ2-7	CASSLFSVRSGEPYEQYF	TGTGCCAGCAGCTTATTTTCGGTGCGGTCGGGGGAACCCTACGAGCAGTACTTC
NA	TRBV5-1	TRBD1	TRBJ1-6	CASSSQGAGSPLHF	TGCGCCAGCAGTTCTCAGGGGGCAGGGTCACCCCTCCACTTT
once	TRBV6-2/TRBV6-3	NA	TRBJ1-5	CASSYTGLGRPQHF	TGTGCCAGCAGTTACACAGGGCTCGGTAGGCCCCAGCATTTT
NA	TRBV19	NA	TRBJ2-1	CASTRGSSYNEQFF	TGTGCCAGTACTCGGGGGAGCTCCTACAATGAGCAGTTCTTC
few	TRBV2	NA	TRBJ2-7	CASSEQAGKYF	TGTGCCAGCAGTGAACAGGCAGGCAAGTACTTC
few	TRBV7-2	NA	TRBJ1-5	CASSRGQINQPQHF	TGTGCCAGCAGCCGGGGACAAATCAATCAGCCCCAGCATTTT
NA	TRBV3-1/TRBV3-2	TRBD2	TRBJ2-2	CASSHPGTSGGAPGELFF	TGTGCCAGCAGCCATCCCGGGACTAGCGGGGGGGCCCCCGGGGAGCTGTTTTTT
NA	TRBV19	NA	TRBJ1-6	CASSTGRDNSPLHF	TGTGCCAGTAGTACGGGCAGGGATAATTCACCCCTCCACTTT
NA	TRBV9	NA	TRBJ2-3	CASSVFLTDTQYF	TGTGCCAGCAGCGTATTCTTGACAGATACGCAGTATTTT
NA	TRBV7-3	NA	TRBJ2-5	CASSLLRGETQYF	TGTGCCAGCAGCTTGCTCAGGGGAGAGACCCAGTACTTC
NA	TRBV5-1	TRBD1	TRBJ1-1	CASSSSGGLTNTEAFF	TGCGCCAGCAGTTCTTCAGGGGGATTGACGAACACTGAAGCTTTCTTT
NA	TRBV9	NA	TRBJ2-2	CASSPFGGELFF	TGTGCCAGCAGCCCCTTCGGCGGGGAGCTGTTTTTT